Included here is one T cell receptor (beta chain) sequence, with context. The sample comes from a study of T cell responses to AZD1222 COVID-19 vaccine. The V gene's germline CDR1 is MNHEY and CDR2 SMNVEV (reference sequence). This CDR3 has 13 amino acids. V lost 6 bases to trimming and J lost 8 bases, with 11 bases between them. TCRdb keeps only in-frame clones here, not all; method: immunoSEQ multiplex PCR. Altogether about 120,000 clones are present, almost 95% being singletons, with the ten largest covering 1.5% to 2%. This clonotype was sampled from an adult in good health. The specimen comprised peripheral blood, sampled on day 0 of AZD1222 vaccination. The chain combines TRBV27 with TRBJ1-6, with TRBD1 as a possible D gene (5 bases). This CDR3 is CASSSRGYSPLHF. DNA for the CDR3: TGTGCCAGCAGCTCACGGGGGTATTCACCCCTCCACTTT.